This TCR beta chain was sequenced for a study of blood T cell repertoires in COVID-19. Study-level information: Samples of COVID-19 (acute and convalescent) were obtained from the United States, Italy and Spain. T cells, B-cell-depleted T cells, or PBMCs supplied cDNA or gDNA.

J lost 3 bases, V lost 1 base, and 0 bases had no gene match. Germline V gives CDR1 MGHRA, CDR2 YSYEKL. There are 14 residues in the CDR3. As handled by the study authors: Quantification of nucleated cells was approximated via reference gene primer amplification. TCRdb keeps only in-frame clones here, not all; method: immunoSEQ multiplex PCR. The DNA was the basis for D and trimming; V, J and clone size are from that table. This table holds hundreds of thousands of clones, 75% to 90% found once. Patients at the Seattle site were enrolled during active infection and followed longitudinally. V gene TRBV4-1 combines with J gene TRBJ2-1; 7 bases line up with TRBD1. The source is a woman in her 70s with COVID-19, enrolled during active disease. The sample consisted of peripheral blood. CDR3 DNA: TGCGCCAGCAGCCAAGGACAGGGCTACAATGAGCAGTTCTTC. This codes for CASSQGQGYNEQFF.